This T cell receptor beta chain came from a study of blood T cell repertoires in COVID-19. Looking at the study overall: Sources were T cells, B-cell-depleted T cells, or PBMCs; the material itself was cDNA or gDNA.

In germline, CDR1 is SGHNT, CDR2 YENEEA. The germline V and J ends were trimmed by 2 bases and 0 bases, with 11 bases remaining between them. There are 16 residues in the CDR3. Allocation to cohorts depended on clinical history reported by the participants. In the authors' workflow: Estimated nucleated cell counts came from reference gene primer amplification. This table comes from immunoSEQ multiplex PCR, and its TCRdb copy is limited to in-frame clones, with some not included. The V and J calls and clone size come from that table; D and trimming were worked out from the DNA. The data contain 270,000 or so clones, approximately 90% of them singletons.

V gene TRBV11-3 combines with J gene TRBJ1-3; the D gene is possibly TRBD1 (5 bases). The sequenced sample consisted of PBMCs or T cells enriched from blood (not recorded which). The clonotype originates from a woman in her 40s with acute COVID-19. This chain's CDR3 is CASSLPWGHSGNTIYF. The CDR3 region has the DNA TGTGCCAGCAGCTTACCGTGGGGCCACTCTGGAAACACCATATATTTT.